The 18 T cell receptor beta chains below come from one sample, sequenced in a study of blood T cell repertoires in COVID-19. Profiling relied on immunoSEQ multiplex PCR, and the TCRdb table lists in-frame clones only, not all of them. This sample has hundreds of thousands of clones; around 89% occur once, and the top ten carry 0.9% to 1.2%. Source material: PBMCs or T cells enriched from blood (not recorded which). The receptors shown here come from a man aged 25 to 45 who had recovered from COVID-19.

This clone was observed a handful of times. V is TRBV6-5 and J is TRBJ1-1; no clear D gene. Trimming took 7 bases from V and 10 from J, leaving 13 bases between them. The CDR3 totals 11 residues. CDR1 is MNHEY and CDR2 is SVGAGI in the germline V gene. CDR3 nucleotides: TGTGCCAGCACCTTAAAATCGGTAGCTTTCTTT. It is translated as CASTLKSVAFF.

J is TRBJ2-1 and V is TRBV6-5; 8 nucleotides agree with TRBD1. CDR1 MNHEY and CDR2 SVGAGI come from the germline V gene. CDR3 length: 15 amino acids. V dropped 7 bases and J dropped 5; count of bases not matched to a gene: 10. The DNA of the CDR3 is TGTGCCAGCATTAGTCAGGGGGCAGGCGACAATGAGCAGTTCTTC. This gives the protein CASISQGAGDNEQFF.

The V gene is TRBV7-9, the J gene TRBJ2-7, with 9 bases matching TRBD1. Germline V gene data show CDR1 as SEHNR and CDR2 as FQNEAQ (reference sequence). The CDR3 totals 15 residues. V lost 5 bases and J lost 3; bases outside the gene matches: 8. The CDR3 spells CASSENTGGFYEQYF. The CDR3 nucleotides are TGTGCCAGCAGCGAAAACACAGGGGGCTTCTACGAGCAGTACTTC.

The chain has TRBV25-1 and TRBJ1-6; D perhaps matches TRBD1 (5 bases). The CDR3 covers 16 residues. V was clipped by 1 base and J by 5 bases, with 12 bases between them. CDR1 and CDR2 (germline): MGHDK, SYGVNS. Here the CDR3 reads CASSEFAGQDNSPLHF. The CDR3 DNA sequence: TGTGCCAGCAGTGAATTCGCGGGGCAGGATAATTCACCCCTCCACTTT.

The V and J genes are TRBV2 and TRBJ2-2; D might be TRBD2 (5 bases). Looked up from germline, CDR1 is SNHLY and CDR2 is FYNNEI. Trimming removed 8 bases from V and 6 bases from J, with 10 bases in between. CDR3 length: 12 amino acids. The CDR3 DNA reads as TGTGCCAGCCTCGGGGTCGCCGGGGAGCTGTTTTTT. It yields the protein CASLGVAGELFF. The complete variable domain, with remaining parts taken from reference TRBV2 and TRBJ2-2, reads EPEVTQTPSHQVTQMGQEVILRCVPISNHLYFYWYRQILGQKVEFLVSFYNNEISEKSEIFDDQFSVERPDGSNFTLKIRSTKLEDSAMYFCASLGVAGELFFGEGSRLTVL.

The chain couples TRBV10-1 to TRBJ1-4; 8 bases map to TRBD1. V lost 7 bases, J lost 8 bases, and 6 bases stayed unmatched. Per germline, CDR1 WNHNN and CDR2 SYGVQD (reference sequence). This CDR3 is built from 13 residues. The CDR3 spells CASTGQGEEKLFF. The CDR3 DNA reads TGCGCCAGCACCGGACAGGGAGAGGAAAAACTGTTTTTT.

The chain employs TRBV5-1 and TRBJ1-1; 9 bases line up with TRBD1. Trimming took 4 bases from V and 2 from J; bases not matched to a gene: 3. The CDR3 is 14 residues long. Germline-derived CDR1 and CDR2 are SGHRS and YFSETQ. The CDR3 loop reads CASSVDRGNTEAFF. As DNA, the CDR3 is TGCGCCAGCAGCGTGGACAGGGGCAACACTGAAGCTTTCTTT.

The chain employs TRBV2 and TRBJ1-6; 7 nucleotides match TRBD1. CDR1 is SNHLY and CDR2 is FYNNEI in the germline V gene. V shed 8 bases, J shed 4 bases, and the junction held 8 bases outside the gene matches. The CDR3 has 15 residues. DNA of the CDR3: TGTGCCAGCGGCCCAGTGACAGGGTATAATTCACCCCTCCACTTT. Its translation: CASGPVTGYNSPLHF. The variable domain in full, with the rest retrieved from reference TRBV2 and TRBJ1-6, is EPEVTQTPSHQVTQMGQEVILRCVPISNHLYFYWYRQILGQKVEFLVSFYNNEISEKSEIFDDQFSVERPDGSNFTLKIRSTKLEDSAMYFCASGPVTGYNSPLHFGNGTRLTVT.

This chain joins TRBV19 and TRBJ2-7; D perhaps matches TRBD2 (6 bases). The V gene lost 0 bases and the J gene lost 5 bases, with 14 bases spanning the gap. The germline gives CDR1 LNHDA, CDR2 SQIVND (reference sequence). This CDR3 spans 15 amino acids. CDR3 sequence: CASSIEVRWGDEQYF. In nucleotides, the CDR3 is TGTGCCAGTAGTATAGAGGTGCGGTGGGGGGACGAGCAGTACTTC.

The V gene is TRBV5-1, the J gene TRBJ2-1; unclear D gene. The CDR3 extends over 13 amino acids. The germline V gene has CDR1 SGHRS and CDR2 YFSETQ. V was cut by 4 bases and J by 6 bases, with 11 bases left in between. As DNA, the CDR3 is TGCGCCAGCAGCGAAAAGCGACTCAATGAGCAGTTCTTC. This gives the protein CASSEKRLNEQFF.

This sequence joins TRBV5-1 and TRBJ2-1; tentative D call: TRBD2 (5 bases). CDR3 size: 15 residues. V was trimmed by 3 bases and J by 2 bases, leaving 12 bases between them. Germline V CDR1 and CDR2: SGHRS, YFSETQ. The CDR3 coding sequence is TGCGCCAGCAGCTCGGGGAGTGGTGCCTACAATGAGCAGTTCTTC. Translating it yields CASSSGSGAYNEQFF. Complete variable domain (other parts from reference TRBV5-1 and TRBJ2-1): KAGVTQTPRYLIKTRGQQVTLSCSPISGHRSVSWYQQTPGQGLQFLFEYFSETQRNKGNFPGRFSGRQFSNSRSEMNVSTLELGDSALYLCASSSGSGAYNEQFFGPGTRLTVL.

This clone appeared a single time. CDR3 DNA: TGTGCCAGCAGTAAGGCAGGGGTCACAGATACGCAGTATTTT. It is translated as CASSKAGVTDTQYF. The gene calls are TRBV25-1 and TRBJ2-3; TRBD1 might be the D (6 bases). Germline V CDR1 and CDR2: MGHDK, SYGVNS. The CDR3 covers 14 residues. V lost 5 bases, J lost 2 bases, and 11 bases lay in between.

The chain is built from TRBV4-2 and TRBJ2-1; tentatively, D is TRBD2 (5 bases). The CDR3 length is 13 residues. CDR1 and CDR2 (germline): LGHNA, YNFKEQ. Trimming removed 2 bases at V and 5 bases at J, with 7 bases between. This CDR3 reads CASSQTRDNEQFF. Here the CDR3 DNA reads TGTGCCAGCAGCCAAACTAGAGACAATGAGCAGTTCTTC.

The V and J genes are TRBV27 and TRBJ2-1; TRBD2 agrees at 11 bases. V was pared by 6 bases and J by 3 bases, with 4 bases of the junction left unmatched. In germline, CDR1 is MNHEY, CDR2 SMNVEV (reference sequence). The CDR3 runs to 15 residues. The CDR3 region has the DNA TGTGCCAGCAGCAGTACTAGCGGGGGCTACAATGAGCAGTTCTTC. Protein product: CASSSTSGGYNEQFF.

The chain couples TRBV30 to TRBJ1-2, with D unclear. V was pared by 3 bases and J by 4 bases, with 9 bases between. CDR3 length equals 12 residues. CDR1 is GTSNPN and CDR2 is SVGIG in the germline V gene (reference sequence). The CDR3 sequence is CAWSEKFYGYTF. The DNA for the CDR3 is TGTGCCTGGAGCGAGAAGTTCTATGGCTACACCTTC.

The chain joins TRBV5-5 to TRBJ1-2; D possibly corresponds to TRBD1 (5 bases). The CDR3 loop spans 14 amino acids. Germline V gene lookup returns CDR1 SGHKS and CDR2 YYEKEE (reference sequence). Trimming removed 1 base from V and 4 bases from J, with 11 bases in between. Here the CDR3 reads CASSLIGGSYGYTF. CDR3 sequence (DNA): TGTGCCAGCAGCTTGATCGGGGGGAGCTATGGCTACACCTTC.

The sample holds a few counts of this clone. The V call is TRBV28, the J call TRBJ1-2; D is unclear. V lost 2 bases to trimming and J lost 3 bases, with 7 bases between them. CDR3 length: 13 amino acids. Germline V CDR1 and CDR2: MDHEN, SYDVKM. For the CDR3, the DNA is TGTGCCAGCAGTTTAGTGCAGGACTATGGCTACACCTTC. It yields the protein CASSLVQDYGYTF.

This clone was detected once. This CDR3 reads CASSPGDIGKLFF. CDR3 sequence (DNA): TGTGCCAGCAGCCCAGGGGACATCGGAAAACTGTTTTTT. The J gene is TRBJ1-4, the V gene TRBV3-1 (or the pseudogene TRBV3-2); tentative D call: TRBD1 (6 bases). The V end lost 4 bases, the J end lost 10 bases, and 13 bases lay between the germline ends. In germline, CDR1 is LGHDT, CDR2 YNNKEL (reference sequence). The CDR3 is made up of 13 amino acids.